This T cell receptor beta chain stems from a study of T-cell reconstitution after alpha-beta-depleted transplantation in children. This clonotype was detected many times. Molecular barcoding with unique molecular identifiers was used for the TCRbeta library. TCRdb processed the PCR reads anew with MiXCR; each CDR3 protein has one entry. Here the sample spans about 460,000 distinct CDR3 sequences, 9.5% to 15% being singletons. CDR3 size: 15 residues. Germline assignment: CDR1 SGHDT and CDR2 YYEEEE. V lost 0 bases and J lost 3, with 12 bases in between. The sequence was collected from a human donor who donated a stem cell graft to a child with combined immunodeficiency. The chain recombines TRBV5-6 with TRBJ1-2; D unclear. Material: PBMCs from the stem cell graft donor, obtained from the stem cell graft. Written as DNA, the CDR3 is TGTGCCAGCAGCTTGGGGAACGCAGGACACTATGGCTACACCTTC. It yields the protein CASSLGNAGHYGYTF.